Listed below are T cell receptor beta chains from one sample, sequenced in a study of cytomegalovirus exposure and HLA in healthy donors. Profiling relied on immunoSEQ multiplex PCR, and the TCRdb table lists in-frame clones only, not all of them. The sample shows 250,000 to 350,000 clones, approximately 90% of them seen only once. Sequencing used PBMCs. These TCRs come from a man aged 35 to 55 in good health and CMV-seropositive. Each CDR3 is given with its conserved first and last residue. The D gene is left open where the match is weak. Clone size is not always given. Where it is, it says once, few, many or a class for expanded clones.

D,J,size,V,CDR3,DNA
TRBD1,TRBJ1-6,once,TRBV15,CATSRGAGGGSPLHF,TGTGCCACCAGCAGAGGGGCAGGGGGCGGATCACCCCTCCACTTT
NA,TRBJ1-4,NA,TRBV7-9,CASSFAGGDTNEKLFF,TGTGCCAGCAGCTTCGCGGGGGGGGACACTAATGAAAAACTGTTTTTT
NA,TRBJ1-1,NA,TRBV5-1,CASAGTQRDTEAFF,TGCGCCAGCGCCGGGACCCAGCGGGACACTGAAGCTTTCTTT
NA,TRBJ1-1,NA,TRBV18,CASSPLDRNTEAFF,TGTGCCAGCTCACCCCTGGACAGAAACACTGAAGCTTTCTTT
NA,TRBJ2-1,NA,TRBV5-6,CASNKYNEQFF,TGTGCCAGCAACAAATACAATGAGCAGTTCTTC
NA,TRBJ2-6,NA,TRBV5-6,CASSLNTNSGANVLTF,TGTGCCAGCAGCTTGAACACCAACTCTGGGGCCAACGTCCTGACTTTC
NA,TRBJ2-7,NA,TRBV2,CASSGSSSYEQYF,TGTGCCAGCAGTGGAAGTAGCTCCTACGAGCAGTACTTC
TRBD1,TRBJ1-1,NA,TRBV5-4,CASSLTGGTEAFF,TGTGCCAGCAGCTTGACAGGGGGCACTGAAGCTTTCTTT
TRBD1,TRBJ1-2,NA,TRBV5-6,CASSSRTGTGGDYGYTF,TGTGCCAGCAGCTCAAGGACCGGGACAGGGGGCGACTATGGCTACACCTTC
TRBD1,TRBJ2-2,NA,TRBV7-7,CAILDRRNTGELFF,TGTGCTATCCTGGACAGGAGGAACACCGGGGAGCTGTTTTTT
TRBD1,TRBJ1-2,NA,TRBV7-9,CASSLWPGGGYGYTF,TGTGCCAGCAGCTTATGGCCAGGGGGAGGCTATGGCTACACCTTC
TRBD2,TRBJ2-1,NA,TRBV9,CASSARLADLYNEQFF,TGTGCCAGCAGCGCCAGACTAGCGGACTTATACAATGAGCAGTTCTTC
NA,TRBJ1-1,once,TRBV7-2,CASSLWRANTEAFF,TGTGCCAGCAGCTTATGGCGGGCCAACACTGAAGCTTTCTTT
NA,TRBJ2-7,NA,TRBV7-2,CASSSNIDSSYEQYF,TGTGCCAGCAGCTCGAATATTGACAGCTCCTACGAGCAGTACTTC
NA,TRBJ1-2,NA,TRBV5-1,CASSFPGGGYTF,TGCGCCAGCAGCTTTCCCGGAGGGGGCTACACCTTC
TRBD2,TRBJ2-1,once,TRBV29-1,CSVVGWRGEATYNEQFF,TGCAGCGTTGTTGGGTGGCGGGGGGAGGCAACCTACAATGAGCAGTTCTTC
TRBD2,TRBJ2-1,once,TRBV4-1,CASSQDSLAGTFNEQFF,TGCGCCAGCAGCCAAGATTCTCTAGCGGGGACCTTCAATGAGCAGTTCTTC
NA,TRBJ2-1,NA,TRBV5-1,CASSLGGAGDEQFF,TGCGCCAGCAGCTTGGGGGGGGCGGGGGATGAGCAGTTCTTC